What follows is one T cell receptor beta chain and its context. What it recognizes is unknown. The data stem from a study of Graves' ophthalmopathy and Graves' hyperthyroidism. Study-wide background: Stable hyperthyroidism was defined by absence of ophthalmopathy within 18 months of follow-up.

Study-level results: Sensitivity of about 70% and specificity of about 72% were achieved by the model that predicted ophthalmopathy progression. Most thyroid clonotypes expanded beyond 0.001 frequency were also found in blood.

The authors amplified TCR beta CDR3 regions, and they did so from RNA transcripts for repertoire sequencing. First-round RT-PCR relied on HTBI primers, and a second-round multiplex PCR came next. Via MiXCR, TCRdb re-called the multiplex PCR reads, giving one row per CDR3 protein. In the table there are some 1.1 million distinct CDR3 sequences, about 36% of which are singletons. Clinical symptoms and serum thyroxine were used for diagnosis; TRAb, thyroid ultrasound and orbital computed tomography were also relied on. The sample taken for sequencing was peripheral blood or thyroid tissue (not recorded which). This clonotype originated in an adult man with Graves' hyperthyroidism.

For the CDR3, the DNA is TGTGCCAGCTCCGACAGGGTTTCTGAAAAACTGTTTTTT. This codes for CASSDRVSEKLFF. The chain couples TRBV7-8 to TRBJ1-4; 7 positions match TRBD1. This CDR3 region has 13 residues. Germline CDR1 reads SGHVS; CDR2 reads FQNEAQ. The V and J ends lost 8 bases and 7 bases, in that order; junction bases with no gene match: 7. The complete variable domain, with remaining parts taken from reference TRBV7-8 and TRBJ1-4, reads GAGVSQSPRYKVAKRGQDVALRCDPISGHVSLFWYQQALGQGPEFLTYFQNEAQLDKSGLPSDRFFAERPEGSVSTLKIQRTQQEDSAVYLCASSDRVSEKLFFGSGTQLSVL.